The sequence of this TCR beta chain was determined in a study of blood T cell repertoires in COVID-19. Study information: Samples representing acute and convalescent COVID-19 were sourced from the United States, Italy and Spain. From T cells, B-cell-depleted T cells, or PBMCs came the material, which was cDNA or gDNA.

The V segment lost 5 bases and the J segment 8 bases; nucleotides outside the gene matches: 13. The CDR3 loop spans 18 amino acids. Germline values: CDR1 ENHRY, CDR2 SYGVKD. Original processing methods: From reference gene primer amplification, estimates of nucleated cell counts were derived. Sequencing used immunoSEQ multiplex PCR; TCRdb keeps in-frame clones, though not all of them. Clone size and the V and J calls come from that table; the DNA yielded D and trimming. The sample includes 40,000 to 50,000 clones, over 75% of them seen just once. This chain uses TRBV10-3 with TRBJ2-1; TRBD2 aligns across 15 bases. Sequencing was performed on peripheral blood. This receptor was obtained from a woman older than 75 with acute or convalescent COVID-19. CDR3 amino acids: CAISSYGTSGGKSDEQFF. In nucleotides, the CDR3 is TGTGCCATCAGTAGCTATGGGACTAGCGGGGGGAAGAGCGATGAGCAGTTCTTC.